This entry features one T cell receptor beta chain sequence. Its specificity is not known. V was trimmed by 3 bases and J by 1 base, leaving 9 bases between them. The CDR3 runs to 14 residues. The germline V gene encodes CDR1 MNHEY and CDR2 SVGAGI. Use of 60 Vbeta and 13 Jbeta primers characterized the PCR. Libraries were prepared by immunoSEQ multiplex PCR; TCRdb keeps only in-frame clonotypes and omits some of them. The sample yields approximately 35,000 clones, roughly 84% seen once. This record belongs to a study of cytomegalovirus exposure and HLA in healthy donors. Study outcomes and limitations: In an earlier analysis, in several hundred donors, most V segments appeared productive either ~87% or ~30% of the time.

V and J are TRBV6-5 and TRBJ1-2; no reliable D call. The sequence was collected from a woman between 18 and 29 years old in good health and CMV-seronegative. What was sequenced was PBMCs. CDR3 coding DNA: TGTGCCAGCAGTTATGATACATTTAACTATGGCTACACCTTC. This codes for CASSYDTFNYGYTF.